The 23 T cell receptor beta chains listed next were all sequenced from one sample in a study of blood T cell repertoires in COVID-19. The table came from immunoSEQ multiplex PCR; TCRdb's copy has only in-frame clones and leaves some out. Of 140,000 to 150,000 clones in the sample, over 75% are singletons; the top ten hold about 1.7%. The specimen was peripheral blood. These receptors were obtained from a woman between 45 and 65 years old with acute or convalescent COVID-19.

Details on this clone: Different DNA sequences within this sample yield the same CDR3. The chain couples TRBV7-9 to TRBJ1-1; TRBD1 might be the D (6 bases). Looked up from germline, CDR1 is SEHNR and CDR2 is FQNEAQ (reference sequence). The CDR3 runs 14 residues. Trimming pared 5 bases from V and 5 bases from J, leaving 15 bases between. In nucleotides, the CDR3 is TGTGCCAGCAGCCTACAGGGAGTTCGGACTGAAGCTTTCTTT. Protein product: CASSLQGVRTEAFF.

The V gene is TRBV12-3 or TRBV12-4, the J gene TRBJ1-5; D is uncertain. Trimming removed 4 bases at V and 4 bases at J, with 8 bases between. The CDR3 runs 13 residues. The CDR3 is CASSSQQNQPQHF. CDR3 nucleotides: TGTGCCAGCAGTTCGCAACAAAATCAGCCCCAGCATTTT.

This clone has a handful of counts. CDR3 region: CASSYESGKVPGELFF. The CDR3 nucleotides are TGTGCCAGCAGTTACGAAAGCGGGAAAGTGCCCGGGGAGCTGTTTTTT. This chain joins TRBV27 and TRBJ2-2; TRBD2 matches 7 bases. Looked up from germline, CDR1 is MNHEY and CDR2 is SMNVEV (reference sequence). After removal of 4 bases from V and 6 bases from J, the junction contained 11 bases not matched to a gene. This CDR3 has 16 residues.

J is TRBJ1-4 and V is TRBV5-4, with D possibly TRBD1 on 6 matching bases. V dropped 4 bases and J dropped 4 bases, with 17 bases sitting between them. CDR1 is SGHNT and CDR2 is YYREEE in the germline V gene (reference sequence). The CDR3 covers 16 residues. The CDR3: CASSTGADSNNEKLFF. Here the CDR3 DNA reads TGTGCCAGCAGCACTGGGGCGGACAGCAATAATGAAAAACTGTTTTTT.

This rearrangement joins TRBV6-5 to TRBJ2-7; D may be TRBD2 (5 bases). CDR1 is MNHEY, CDR2 SVGAGI, per germline. The V gene lost 2 bases and the J gene lost 0 bases, with 11 bases spanning the gap. The CDR3 length is 15 residues. CDR3 region: CASSYDIEGSYEQYF. The CDR3 nucleotides read TGTGCCAGCAGTTACGACATAGAGGGCTCCTACGAGCAGTACTTC.

The chain carries TRBV6-5 and TRBJ1-4; D may be TRBD1 (6 bases). Per the germline V gene, CDR1 is MNHEY and CDR2 is SVGAGI. V was shortened by 0 bases and J by 5 bases, with 10 bases between the two germline ends. The CDR3 has 15 amino acids. The DNA for the CDR3 is TGTGCCAGCAGTTACTCGGGGACAAGAAATGAAAAACTGTTTTTT. Translating it yields CASSYSGTRNEKLFF.

This clone has a handful of counts. The V and J genes are TRBV19 and TRBJ2-1; 7 bases map to TRBD1. V lost 9 bases, J lost 9 bases, and 5 bases stayed unmatched. The germline CDR1 and CDR2 sequences are LNHDA and SQIVND (reference sequence). This CDR3 has 11 amino acids. CDR3 sequence (DNA): TGTGCCAGCAGACAGGGTTCTGAGCAGTTCTTC. It codes for CASRQGSEQFF.

The V gene is TRBV19, the J gene TRBJ2-3; possibly TRBD2 for D (5 bases). Per germline, CDR1 LNHDA and CDR2 SQIVND (reference sequence). Trimming took 3 bases from V and 4 from J, leaving 23 bases between them. The CDR3 totals 18 residues. Here the CDR3 reads CASSINPPRVDTSDTQYF. Here the CDR3 DNA reads TGTGCCAGTAGTATCAACCCCCCGAGGGTTGATACCTCAGATACGCAGTATTTT.

This chain joins TRBV28 and TRBJ2-1, with unresolved D. The V gene's germline CDR1 is MDHEN and CDR2 SYDVKM. Trimming left V 6 bases short and J 3 bases short, with 21 bases between. The CDR3 contains 17 residues. This chain's CDR3 is CASRPSRQVLVYNEQFF. The CDR3 coding sequence is TGTGCCAGCAGACCTTCCCGACAAGTCCTTGTCTACAATGAGCAGTTCTTC.

The gene calls are TRBV9 and TRBJ1-5; 7 bases fit TRBD1. J was trimmed by 5 bases and V by 2 bases; bases with no gene match: 4. There are 14 residues in the CDR3. Germline-derived CDR1 and CDR2 are SGDLS and YYNGEE. The chain's CDR3 is CASSVDRDHQPQHF. The CDR3 region has the DNA TGTGCCAGCAGCGTCGACAGGGACCATCAGCCCCAGCATTTT.

The J gene is TRBJ2-5, the V gene TRBV3-1 (or the pseudogene TRBV3-2), with 7 nucleotides matching TRBD1. Unmatched junction bases numbered 10, after V lost 7 bases and J lost 5 bases. Per the germline V gene, CDR1 is LGHDT and CDR2 is YNNKEL (reference sequence). CDR3 length: 14 amino acids. The CDR3 loop is CASTGLGTAETQYF. The CDR3 DNA follows: TGTGCCAGCACCGGACTCGGGACAGCTGAGACCCAGTACTTC.

This clone was counted a few times. This chain joins TRBV10-3 and TRBJ1-2, with a weak D call TRBD1 (6 bases). The CDR3 loop spans 12 amino acids. Germline V gene data show CDR1 as ENHRY and CDR2 as SYGVKD. V shed 11 bases and J shed 2 bases, with 12 bases lying between them. CDR3 protein: CAVSGENYGYTF. Written as DNA, the CDR3 is TGTGCCGTCTCAGGGGAGAACTATGGCTACACCTTC.

This rearrangement joins TRBV6-1 to TRBJ2-7; no clear D gene. Trimming cost V 1 base and J 2 bases, with 3 bases left between them. Per the germline V gene, CDR1 is MNHNS and CDR2 is SASEGT. The CDR3 loop spans 12 amino acids. CDR3 sequence reads: CASSEVTYEQYF. CDR3 DNA: TGTGCCAGCAGTGAAGTCACCTACGAGCAGTACTTC.

This chain links TRBV6-2 or TRBV6-3 with TRBJ1-1; a possible D gene is TRBD1 (6 bases). V lost 6 bases to trimming and J lost 0 bases, with 14 bases between them. The CDR3 is made up of 15 amino acids. The germline V gene has CDR1 MNHEY and CDR2 SVGEGT. CDR3 DNA sequence: TGTGCCAGCAGCCGGGGGGGGGCCCTGAACACTGAAGCTTTCTTT. This translates into CASSRGGALNTEAFF.

J is TRBJ1-2 and V is TRBV20-1; tentative D call: TRBD1 (5 bases). Germline loops: CDR1 DFQATT, CDR2 SNEGSKA (reference sequence). CDR3 size: 11 residues. Trimming stripped 6 bases from V and 4 bases from J, with 9 bases between. CDR3 sequence reads: CSAAGSYGYTF. CDR3 coding DNA: TGCAGTGCGGCAGGGTCCTATGGCTACACCTTC.

The V call is TRBV20-1, the J call TRBJ1-1; D gene ambiguous. The CDR3 totals 11 residues. CDR1 is DFQATT, CDR2 SNEGSKA, per germline (reference sequence). CDR3 protein: CKWQKNTEAFF. CDR3 coding DNA: TGCAAATGGCAAAAGAACACTGAAGCTTTCTTT.

V gene TRBV5-6 combines with J gene TRBJ2-7; TRBD1 matches 9 bases. Germline V gene sequence: CDR1 SGHDT, CDR2 YYEEEE. There are 16 residues in the CDR3. The ends lost 3 bases at V and 6 bases at J; junction bases unmatched: 13. DNA of the CDR3: TGTGCCAGCAGCTCGCCCGGGACAGGGCCCTTGGGCGAGCAGTACTTC. Its protein is CASSSPGTGPLGEQYF.

This clone was seen only once. The chain has TRBV10-3 and TRBJ1-1; 7 positions match TRBD1. Trimming cost V 7 bases and J 2 bases; bases outside gene matches: 10. Germline V gene sequence: CDR1 ENHRY, CDR2 SYGVKD. The CDR3 consists of 15 residues. CDR3 region: CAITATGTANTEAFF. The CDR3 nucleotides are TGTGCCATCACTGCCACCGGGACAGCAAACACTGAAGCTTTCTTT.

A single count supports this clone. This sequence joins TRBV12-5 and TRBJ1-1; D gene ambiguous. Germline lookup yields CDR1 LGHNT and CDR2 FRNRAP. The ends were cut back, 5 bases at V and 1 base at J, with 11 bases in the middle. The CDR3 loop spans 14 amino acids. CDR3 in amino acids: CASGNFPQNTEAFF. CDR3 DNA sequence: TGTGCTAGTGGTAACTTCCCCCAGAACACTGAAGCTTTCTTT.

This clone was recorded a few times. This chain connects TRBV7-9 to TRBJ1-5; D possibly corresponds to TRBD1 (6 bases). The CDR3 has 14 residues. The germline gives CDR1 SEHNR, CDR2 FQNEAQ (reference sequence). V lost 5 bases and J 4 bases, leaving 12 bases between the germline ends. The CDR3 DNA is TGTGCCAGCAGCCCACAGGGTCGGAATCAGCCCCAGCATTTT. This sequence encodes CASSPQGRNQPQHF. Full variable domain (outside the CDR3, taken from reference TRBV7-9 and TRBJ1-5): DTGVSQNPRHKITKRGQNVTFRCDPISEHNRLYWYRQTLGQGPEFLTYFQNEAQLEKSRLLSDRFSAERPKGSFSTLEIQRTEQGDSAMYLCASSPQGRNQPQHFGDGTRLSIL.

The chain joins TRBV2 to TRBJ1-5, with D unresolved. From germline, CDR1 is SNHLY and CDR2 FYNNEI. CDR3 length equals 13 residues. V lost 4 bases to trimming and J lost 6 bases, with 10 bases between them. In DNA, the CDR3 is TGTGCCAGCAGTGCTACCGAGGGTCAGCCCCAGCATTTT. Translation: CASSATEGQPQHF.

The chain joins TRBV7-9 to TRBJ2-7; 7 nucleotides line up with TRBD1. V lost 7 bases, J lost 4 bases, and 10 bases stayed unmatched. CDR1 SEHNR and CDR2 FQNEAQ come from the germline V gene (reference sequence). This CDR3 region has 14 residues. The CDR3 sequence is CASTIPTGTYEQYF. The CDR3 coding sequence is TGTGCCAGCACCATCCCGACAGGGACGTACGAGCAGTACTTC.

This chain links TRBV23-1 with TRBJ2-7; no definite D call. TRBV23-1 is identified as an open reading frame with a role that is uncertain. Trimming removed 4 bases at V and 12 bases at J, with 10 bases between. The CDR3 contains 10 residues. The CDR3 spells CASSPAIGYF. The CDR3, as DNA: TGCGCCAGCAGTCCAGCGATAGGGTACTTC.